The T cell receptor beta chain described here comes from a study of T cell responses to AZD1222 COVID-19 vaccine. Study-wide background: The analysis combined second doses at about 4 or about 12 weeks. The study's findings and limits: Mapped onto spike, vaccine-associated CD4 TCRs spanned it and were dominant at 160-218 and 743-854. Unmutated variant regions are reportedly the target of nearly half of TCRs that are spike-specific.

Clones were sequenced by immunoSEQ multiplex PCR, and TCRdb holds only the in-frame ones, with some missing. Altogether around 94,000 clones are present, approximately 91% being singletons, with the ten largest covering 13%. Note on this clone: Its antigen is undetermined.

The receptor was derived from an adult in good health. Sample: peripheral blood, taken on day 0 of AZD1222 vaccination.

CDR3 in DNA: TGCAGCGCTGGACGGGGGGGAGATACGCAGTATTTT. It translates to CSAGRGGDTQYF. This chain uses TRBV29-1 with TRBJ2-3, with 8 nucleotides matching TRBD2. The CDR3 loop spans 12 amino acids. V dropped 7 bases and J dropped 5; count of bases not matched to a gene: 5. Germline assignment: CDR1 SQVTM and CDR2 ANQGSEA.